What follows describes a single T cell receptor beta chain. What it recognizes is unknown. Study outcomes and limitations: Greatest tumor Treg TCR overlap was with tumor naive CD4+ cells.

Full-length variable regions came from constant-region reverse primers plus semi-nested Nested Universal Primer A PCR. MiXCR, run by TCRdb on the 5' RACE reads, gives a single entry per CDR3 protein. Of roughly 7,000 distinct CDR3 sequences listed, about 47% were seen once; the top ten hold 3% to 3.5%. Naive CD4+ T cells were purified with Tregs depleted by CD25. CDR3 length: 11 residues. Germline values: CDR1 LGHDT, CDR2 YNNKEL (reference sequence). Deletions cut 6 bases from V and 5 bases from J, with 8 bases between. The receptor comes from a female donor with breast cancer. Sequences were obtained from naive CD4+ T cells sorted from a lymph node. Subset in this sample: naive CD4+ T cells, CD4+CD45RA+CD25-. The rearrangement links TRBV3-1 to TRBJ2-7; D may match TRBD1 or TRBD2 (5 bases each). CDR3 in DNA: TGTGCCAGCAGAGGGACGGACGAGCAGTACTTC. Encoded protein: CASRGTDEQYF.